The 28 T cell receptor beta chains presented below share a single source sample, sequenced in a study of blood T cell repertoires in COVID-19. The table came from immunoSEQ multiplex PCR; TCRdb's copy has only in-frame clones and leaves some out. The sample yields around 99,000 clones, about 89% seen once. Sequenced: peripheral blood. The receptors here all came from a man aged 35 to 55 with active or convalescent COVID-19.

V and J are TRBV15 and TRBJ2-7; maybe TRBD1 (5 bases). Germline loops: CDR1 LNHNV, CDR2 YYDKDF (reference sequence). The CDR3 contains 14 residues. V shed 0 bases and J shed 1 base, with 7 bases lying between them. The CDR3 DNA reads as TGTGCCACCAGCAGAGACGCAGGGTCCTACGAGCAGTACTTC. It codes for CATSRDAGSYEQYF.

This chain links TRBV5-4 with TRBJ2-4; no definite D call. CDR1 and CDR2 from the germline V gene are SGHNT and YYREEE (reference sequence). V shed 5 bases and J shed 0 bases, with 9 bases lying between them. CDR3 length equals 14 residues. The CDR3 spells CASRAGLAKNIQYF. Written as DNA, the CDR3 is TGTGCCAGCAGGGCAGGCTTAGCCAAAAACATTCAGTACTTC.

The chain is built from TRBV29-1 and TRBJ1-4; no firm D call. This CDR3 has 15 residues. V lost 1 base and J lost 10, with 19 bases in between. Germline V gene lookup returns CDR1 SQVTM and CDR2 ANQGSEA. The CDR3 here is CSVEGWTGSTGKLFF. The CDR3 DNA is TGCAGCGTTGAAGGCTGGACGGGGAGCACGGGAAAACTGTTTTTT.

The V call is TRBV9, the J call TRBJ2-3, with a possible D match to TRBD2 (6 bases). Germline V gene data show CDR1 as SGDLS and CDR2 as YYNGEE. The CDR3 runs to 15 residues. V lost 0 bases and J lost 4, with 12 bases in between. Here the CDR3 DNA reads TGTGCCAGCAGCGTAGTTGGCGGGGCCGCAGATACGCAGTATTTT. Its protein product is CASSVVGGAADTQYF. Full variable domain (remainder filled in from reference TRBV9 and TRBJ2-3): DSGVTQTPKHLITATGQRVTLRCSPRSGDLSVYWYQQSLDQGLQFLIQYYNGEERAKGNILERFSAQQFPDLHSELNLSSLELGDSALYFCASSVVGGAADTQYFGPGTRLTVL.

This chain uses TRBV30 with TRBJ1-1; unclear D gene. The V gene lost 4 bases and the J gene lost 3 bases, with 9 bases spanning the gap. The CDR3 runs 12 residues. Germline CDR1 is GTSNPN and CDR2 is SVGIG (reference sequence). CDR3 in amino acids: CAWKLSDTEAFF. In nucleotides, the CDR3 is TGTGCCTGGAAGCTCTCGGACACTGAAGCTTTCTTT.

V gene TRBV27 combines with J gene TRBJ1-5, with D possibly matching TRBD1 (5 bases). V gave up 8 bases and J gave up 3 bases, with 8 bases separating them. This CDR3 contains 12 residues. From germline, CDR1 is MNHEY and CDR2 SMNVEV (reference sequence). CDR3 in amino acids: CASGAFNQPQHF. The CDR3 nucleotides read TGTGCCAGCGGGGCGTTCAATCAGCCCCAGCATTTT.

This chain links TRBV11-2 with TRBJ2-2; maybe TRBD2 (6 bases). The CDR3 is made up of 15 amino acids. From germline, CDR1 is SGHAT and CDR2 FQNNGV. Between the trimmed V and J ends, which lost 3 bases and 5 bases, there was a span of 13 bases. CDR3 coding DNA: TGTGCCAGCAGCTTGTCCCCAGGAGGGACCGGGGAGCTGTTTTTT. Its protein is CASSLSPGGTGELFF.

This chain uses TRBV7-9 with TRBJ2-6; no clear D. V was pared by 6 bases and J by 0 bases, with 9 bases between. The CDR3 covers 15 residues. Per germline, CDR1 SEHNR and CDR2 FQNEAQ (reference sequence). The CDR3 region is CASSPRSSGANVLTF. CDR3 coding DNA: TGTGCCAGCAGTCCTCGCAGCTCTGGGGCCAACGTCCTGACTTTC.

This chain connects TRBV10-1 to TRBJ1-5, with a tentative D call TRBD1 (5 bases). The CDR3 loop spans 15 amino acids. Germline V CDR1 and CDR2: WNHNN, SYGVQD (reference sequence). Trimming shortened V by 4 bases and J by 0 bases, and 10 bases separated the two germline ends. CDR3 protein: CASSADTHSNQPQHF. For the CDR3, the DNA is TGCGCCAGCAGTGCGGACACCCATAGCAATCAGCCCCAGCATTTT.

This chain joins TRBV29-1 and TRBJ1-5; perhaps TRBD1 as D (6 bases). The length of the CDR3 is 13 residues. Trimming took 6 bases from V and 3 from J, leaving 12 bases between them. Germline V gene data show CDR1 as SQVTM and CDR2 as ANQGSEA. The DNA for the CDR3 is TGCAGCGTCGCCACAGGGATCAATCAGCCCCAGCATTTT. It specifies CSVATGINQPQHF.

The V call is TRBV3-1 (or the pseudogene TRBV3-2), the J call TRBJ2-3, with a tentative D call TRBD2 (6 bases). Trimming took off 0 bases at V and 3 bases at J, with 13 bases between the two ends. The CDR3 has 16 residues. Germline V gene data show CDR1 as LGHDT and CDR2 as YNNKEL (reference sequence). CDR3 nucleotides: TGTGCCAGCAGCCAAGATGGAGGGAGCGGTACAGATACGCAGTATTTT. The encoded protein is CASSQDGGSGTDTQYF.

The chain combines TRBV7-2 with TRBJ1-2; D is unclear. The CDR3 sequence is 13 residues long. The germline V gene encodes CDR1 SGHTA and CDR2 FQGNSA. V lost 8 bases to trimming and J lost 1 base, with 11 bases between them. For the CDR3, the DNA is TGTGCCAGCGGGGAGGTGTTTAACTATGGCTACACCTTC. It codes for CASGEVFNYGYTF.

This chain links TRBV10-3 with TRBJ2-1, with D unresolved. The CDR3 is made up of 14 amino acids. CDR1 is ENHRY and CDR2 is SYGVKD in the germline V gene. V was shortened by 4 bases and J by 6 bases, with 13 bases between the two germline ends. As DNA, the CDR3 is TGTGCCATCAGTGCTGGGCTTCCCGTCAATGAGCAGTTCTTC. Its translation: CAISAGLPVNEQFF.

The rearrangement joins TRBV19 to TRBJ1-5, with a weak D call TRBD1 (5 bases). CDR1 is LNHDA and CDR2 is SQIVND in the germline V gene (reference sequence). This CDR3 spans 15 amino acids. V was clipped by 6 bases and J by 0 bases, with 12 bases between them. The CDR3 DNA reads as TGTGCCAGTAGCCCCGACAGATTTAGCAATCAGCCCCAGCATTTT. Amino acids: CASSPDRFSNQPQHF.

The J gene is TRBJ2-5, the V gene TRBV5-1; perhaps TRBD1 as D (5 bases). With 4 bases removed from V and 2 bases from J, the gap between germline ends came to 9 bases. Germline CDR1 reads SGHRS; CDR2 reads YFSETQ. The CDR3 spans 13 residues. CDR3: CASSVQGQETQYF. CDR3 sequence (DNA): TGCGCCAGCAGCGTCCAGGGTCAAGAGACCCAGTACTTC.

This chain joins TRBV7-2 and TRBJ1-3, with 7 positions matching TRBD1. The V and J ends lost 5 bases and 0 bases, in that order; junction bases with no gene match: 7. This CDR3 comprises 16 residues. CDR1 SGHTA and CDR2 FQGNSA come from the germline V gene. The CDR3 region has the DNA TGTGCCAGCAGCCCGCGACAGGGCGACTCTGGAAACACCATATATTTT. This translates into CASSPRQGDSGNTIYF.

The genes are TRBV28 and TRBJ1-2, with D perhaps matching TRBD1 (5 bases). CDR1 is MDHEN, CDR2 SYDVKM, per germline. The CDR3 runs 14 residues. Trimming took off 3 bases at V and 4 bases at J, with 12 bases between the two ends. CDR3 coding DNA: TGTGCCAGCAGTTTTAATACAGGCTTCTATGGCTACACCTTC. This encodes CASSFNTGFYGYTF.

This clone has a handful of counts. The chain uses TRBV15 and TRBJ2-7, with D possibly being TRBD2 (5 bases). The CDR3 totals 17 residues. V was cut by 10 bases and J by 3 bases, with 28 bases left in between. The germline V gene has CDR1 LNHNV and CDR2 YYDKDF (reference sequence). The CDR3 region has the DNA TGTGCCATCCCCCGAGTGGGGTCTGGAGGCGAAAACTACGAGCAGTACTTC. Amino acid sequence: CAIPRVGSGGENYEQYF.

The chain couples TRBV7-3 to TRBJ2-3; the D gene is possibly TRBD2 (6 bases). Germline-derived CDR1 and CDR2 are SGHTA and FQGTGA. Trimming took off 5 bases at V and 2 bases at J, with 17 bases between the two ends. The CDR3 is 16 residues long. CDR3 sequence (DNA): TGTGCCAGCAGCACCCAGTCGTCTAGCGTCACAGATACGCAGTATTTT. Its protein is CASSTQSSSVTDTQYF.

This chain uses TRBV9 with TRBJ1-2; TRBD1 aligns across 8 bases. CDR1 SGDLS and CDR2 YYNGEE come from the germline V gene. Trimming took 4 bases from V and 8 from J; bases not matched to a gene: 10. The CDR3 is made up of 14 amino acids. CDR3 region: CASSHKQTGEGYTF. DNA for the CDR3: TGTGCCAGCAGCCACAAACAGACAGGGGAGGGCTACACCTTC.

The genes are TRBV3-1 (or the pseudogene TRBV3-2) and TRBJ2-1, with TRBD2 matching over 14 bases. CDR3 length: 15 residues. V lost 4 bases, J lost 7 bases, and 3 bases stayed unmatched. Looked up from germline, CDR1 is LGHDT and CDR2 is YNNKEL (reference sequence). The CDR3 is CASSLTSGRANEQFF. For the CDR3, the DNA is TGTGCCAGCAGCCTGACTAGCGGGAGGGCAAATGAGCAGTTCTTC.

The chain uses TRBV19 and TRBJ2-6, with D perhaps matching TRBD2 (5 bases). Germline lookup yields CDR1 LNHDA and CDR2 SQIVND (reference sequence). V was trimmed by 7 bases and J by 0 bases, leaving 10 bases between them. This CDR3 is 15 amino acids long. As DNA, the CDR3 is TGTGCCAGTATCAGCGGAGACTCTGGGGCCAACGTCCTGACTTTC. Translating it yields CASISGDSGANVLTF.

V and J are TRBV4-3 and TRBJ1-2; 7 nucleotides agree with TRBD1. CDR3 length equals 16 residues. The trim removed 4 bases at V and 3 bases at J, leaving 11 bases unmatched. Germline loops: CDR1 LGHNA, CDR2 YSLEER. DNA of the CDR3: TGCGCCAGCAGCCCTGGAATAACAGGGGTTGACTATGGCTACACCTTC. This translates into CASSPGITGVDYGYTF.

The chain recombines TRBV10-3 with TRBJ1-2; D gene ambiguous. Germline assignment: CDR1 ENHRY and CDR2 SYGVKD. This CDR3 contains 14 residues. The V gene lost 4 bases and the J gene lost 4 bases, with 13 bases spanning the gap. In nucleotides, the CDR3 is TGTGCCATCAGTGGACAAGACATCTCCTATGGCTACACCTTC. Translating it yields CAISGQDISYGYTF.

The V and J genes are TRBV27 and TRBJ2-1; D might be TRBD2 (6 bases). Germline V lookup: CDR1 MNHEY, CDR2 SMNVEV (reference sequence). V was cut by 5 bases and J by 3 bases, with 14 bases left in between. CDR3 length equals 15 residues. This CDR3 is CASSGRLEGYNEQFF. The CDR3 DNA is TGTGCCAGCAGTGGCAGACTAGAGGGCTACAATGAGCAGTTCTTC.

This clone came up once. The chain recombines TRBV6-5 with TRBJ1-3; D remains unclear. V was trimmed by 6 bases and J by 2 bases, leaving 14 bases between them. The CDR3 loop spans 15 amino acids. The V gene's germline CDR1 is MNHEY and CDR2 SVGAGI. CDR3 region: CASSPSEGAGNTIYF. The DNA for the CDR3 is TGTGCCAGCAGCCCGAGCGAAGGTGCTGGAAACACCATATATTTT.

This clone appeared a single time. V and J are TRBV24-1 and TRBJ2-1, with D possibly TRBD2 on 6 matching bases. Trimming cost V 9 bases and J 6 bases, with 14 bases left between them. The V gene's germline CDR1 is KGHDR and CDR2 SFDVKD. The CDR3 runs 13 residues. CDR3 residues: CATAPGTANEQFF. The DNA of the CDR3 is TGTGCCACCGCACCCGGGACTGCCAATGAGCAGTTCTTC.

The V call is TRBV9, the J call TRBJ1-6; 8 bases map to TRBD1. V dropped 1 base and J dropped 6; count of bases not matched to a gene: 3. CDR1 is SGDLS and CDR2 is YYNGEE in the germline V gene. The CDR3 runs 15 residues. CDR3 DNA: TGTGCCAGCAGCGTACAGGGGGCGCGTAATTCACCCCTCCACTTT. This codes for CASSVQGARNSPLHF.